These 17 T cell receptor beta chains came from one sample sequenced in a study of T-cell reconstitution after alpha-beta-depleted transplantation in children. Preparation of the TCRbeta library was carried out with unique molecular identifiers. Each CDR3 protein is one row after TCRdb ran MiXCR on the PCR reads. The sample lists about 110,000 distinct CDR3 sequences, about 9.4% occurring once. The sequencing here drew on PBMCs, taken before TCRalphabeta/CD19-depleted stem cell transplant. These receptors all come from a boy aged 2-15 years with acute lymphoblastic leukemia, due to receive a stem cell transplant.

This clonotype was detected ten times or more. The chain links TRBV12-3 or TRBV12-4 to TRBJ2-7, with TRBD1 matching 7 bases. The CDR3 extends over 14 amino acids. V shed 5 bases and J 2 bases; nucleotides not matched to a gene: 6. The CDR3 spells CASSPPRGPYEQYF. CDR3 nucleotide sequence: TGTGCCAGCAGTCCGCCAAGGGGGCCCTACGAGCAGTACTTC.

This clonotype came up many times. The chain carries TRBV12-3 or TRBV12-4 and TRBJ2-7; D is undetermined. Trimming pared 3 bases from V and 0 bases from J, leaving 0 bases between. The CDR3 is 11 amino acids. The CDR3 region is CASSFSYEQYF. Here the CDR3 DNA reads TGTGCCAGCAGTTTCTCCTACGAGCAGTACTTC.

To note about this clonotype: It may be a read error: a sequence one base away is much more abundant. This chain's CDR3 is CASGMTGKTGELFF. The CDR3 bases are TGTGCCAGCGGTATGACAGGGAAAACCGGGGAGCTGTTTTTT. The chain couples TRBV12-3 or TRBV12-4 to TRBJ2-2, with 7 bases matching TRBD1. This CDR3 region has 14 residues. The V gene end was trimmed by 8 bases and the J gene end by 5 bases; junction bases not matched to a gene: 8.

This clonotype was detected many times. Here the CDR3 DNA reads TGTGCCAGCAGCTTAGTGGGCGCGGGAGGGCTCGAGACCCAGTACTTC. Translated, it gives CASSLVGAGGLETQYF. The chain carries TRBV7-6 and TRBJ2-5; 9 bases are shared with TRBD2. CDR1 is SGHVS and CDR2 is FNYEAQ in the germline V gene. The CDR3 is made up of 16 amino acids. Trimming at V came to 1 base and at J to 5 bases, leaving 8 bases not matched to a gene.

The genes are TRBV30 and TRBJ1-4, with D tentatively TRBD1 (5 bases). Germline CDR1 GTSNPN, CDR2 SVGIG (reference sequence). The CDR3 loop spans 13 amino acids. Trimming took off 2 bases at V and 8 bases at J, with 12 bases between the two ends. CDR3 DNA sequence: TGTGCCTGGAGTAGGCAGGGAAACGAAAAACTGTTTTTT. Its protein is CAWSRQGNEKLFF. Full variable domain (rest looked up from reference TRBV30 and TRBJ1-4): SQTIHQWPATLVQPVGSPLSLECTVEGTSNPNLYWYRQAAGRGLQLLFYSVGIGQISSEVPQNLSASRPQDRQFILSSKKLLLSDSGFYLCAWSRQGNEKLFFGSGTQLSVL.

Concerning this clonotype itself: A read error may be the cause here, since a much bigger clone is one base away. This chain joins TRBV29-1 and TRBJ2-7, with TRBD2 matching over 7 bases. Germline loops: CDR1 SQVTM, CDR2 ANQGSEA. This CDR3 spans 15 amino acids. The CDR3 bases are TGCAGCGTTGAAGCCGGGAGCGGGGACTCCTACAAGCAGTACTTC. It yields the protein CSVEAGSGDSYKQYF.

The rearrangement links TRBV6-5 to TRBJ2-5, with D unresolved. V gave up 1 base and J gave up 5 bases, with 14 bases separating them. Germline-derived CDR1 and CDR2 are MNHEY and SVGAGI. The CDR3 covers 15 residues. CDR3 sequence (DNA): TGTGCCAGCAGTTACTTCAAAAGGGATTGGGAGACCCAGTACTTC. Translated, it gives CASSYFKRDWETQYF.

This clonotype was counted at least ten times. The chain uses TRBV24-1 and TRBJ2-3; 9 positions agree with TRBD1. CDR1 and CDR2 from the germline V gene are KGHDR and SFDVKD. Germline trimming cut 5 bases from V and 6 bases from J; bases unmatched to any gene: 11. The CDR3 has 16 amino acids. This CDR3 is CATSAPDRGGVDTQYF. CDR3 sequence (DNA): TGTGCCACCAGTGCCCCGGACAGGGGAGGTGTGGATACGCAGTATTTT.

The chain recombines TRBV6-1 with TRBJ1-2, with 8 bases lining up with TRBD1. Losses at the gene ends were 4 bases for V and 5 bases for J; bases not matched to a gene: 3. The CDR3 loop spans 13 amino acids. Looked up from germline, CDR1 is MNHNS and CDR2 is SASEGT. CDR3 sequence (DNA): TGTGCCAGCAGTGGGACAGGGCGATATGGCTACACCTTC. Amino acids: CASSGTGRYGYTF.

V and J are TRBV6-5 and TRBJ2-7; weak D call: TRBD2 (5 bases). Trimming removed 5 bases at V and 3 bases at J, with 20 bases between. The CDR3 runs 16 residues. Per germline, CDR1 MNHEY and CDR2 SVGAGI. CDR3 nucleotides: TGTGCCAGCAGTCGACCCCCTATCCGCCGGGACTACGAGCAGTACTTC. It encodes CASSRPPIRRDYEQYF.

This clonotype was detected a few times. The chain combines TRBV20-1 with TRBJ1-5; D remains ambiguous. The CDR3 runs 13 residues. The V gene lost 1 base and the J gene lost 6 bases, with 10 bases spanning the gap. Germline loops: CDR1 DFQATT, CDR2 SNEGSKA (reference sequence). CDR3 bases: TGCAGTGCTAGAGTGGCAGGTAGTCAGCCCCAGCATTTT. Translation gives CSARVAGSQPQHF.

This clonotype was detected only a few times. V and J are TRBV6-6 and TRBJ2-7, with D unclear. V was trimmed by 0 bases and J by 4 bases, leaving 7 bases between them. This CDR3 is built from 13 residues. The germline V gene encodes CDR1 MNHNY and CDR2 SVGAGI (reference sequence). The CDR3: CASSYSSDYEQYF. DNA of the CDR3: TGTGCCAGCAGTTACTCATCGGATTACGAGCAGTACTTC.

The chain has TRBV3-1 and TRBJ2-5; perhaps TRBD1 as D (5 bases). This CDR3 is built from 16 residues. V gave up 3 bases and J gave up 5 bases, with 19 bases separating them. Germline values: CDR1 LGHDT, CDR2 YNNKEL (reference sequence). CDR3 in amino acids: CASSHHGADLVETQYF. The CDR3 DNA reads as TGTGCCAGCAGCCACCATGGGGCTGACTTGGTGGAGACCCAGTACTTC.

The V gene is TRBV9, the J gene TRBJ2-7; D is undetermined. The germline gives CDR1 SGDLS, CDR2 YYNGEE. The CDR3 contains 16 residues. Trimming removed 4 bases at V and 2 bases at J, with 19 bases between. The DNA of the CDR3 is TGTGCCAGCAGCTCCCGACCCGACACATACCCCTACGAGCAGTACTTC. Its translation: CASSSRPDTYPYEQYF.

This clonotype was found many times. The V call is TRBV6-1, the J call TRBJ2-1, with D perhaps TRBD2 (6 bases). This CDR3 has 12 amino acids. The V and J ends lost 6 bases and 7 bases respectively, with 10 bases between them. In germline, CDR1 is MNHNS, CDR2 SASEGT. The DNA for the CDR3 is TGTGCCAGCAGGAGGACTACAAATGAGCAGTTCTTC. Its protein is CASRRTTNEQFF.

The chain is built from TRBV27 and TRBJ2-7, with 9 bases that match TRBD2. Unmatched junction bases numbered 9, after V lost 6 bases and J lost 3 bases. The CDR3 has 15 residues. The germline CDR1 and CDR2 sequences are MNHEY and SMNVEV (reference sequence). The DNA for the CDR3 is TGTGCCAGCAGCCCAGTTAGCGGGAGTATCTACGAGCAGTACTTC. Residues: CASSPVSGSIYEQYF.

This clonotype came up a few times. V and J are TRBV4-1 and TRBJ2-2, with TRBD1 as a possible D gene (6 bases). The CDR3 is 19 amino acids. Germline values: CDR1 MGHRA, CDR2 YSYEKL. V was cut by 1 base and J by 0 bases, with 18 bases left in between. Here the CDR3 DNA reads TGCGCCAGCAGCCAAGTTGACTTAAGGGGGACCTCGAACACCGGGGAGCTGTTTTTT. It specifies CASSQVDLRGTSNTGELFF.